The clone carrying this T cell receptor (beta chain) was detected ten times or more. Its matching antigen is unknown. The CDR3 length is 13 residues. Germline assignment: CDR1 GTSNPN and CDR2 SVGIG (reference sequence). Trimming took off 2 bases at V and 3 bases at J, with 8 bases between the two ends. This record comes from a study of read filtering for tumor transcriptome and immune sequencing. General study points: IR-seq captured clonotypes deeper and more reliably than RNA-seq.

This library used roughly 0.4 ug RNA and molecular barcoded adaptors spanning alpha/delta and beta/gamma chains. TCRdb independently ran MiXCR on the reads; one entry per CDR3 protein. The profile shows around 26,000 distinct CDR3 sequences, 13% to 15% of them singletons. Material for sequencing was a population of CD138-negative cells sorted from bone marrow. The V call is TRBV30, the J call TRBJ1-3; D remains unclear. The source of this sequence is a donor aged 40 or over with multiple myeloma. The CDR3 here is CAWSLGSGNTIYF. The CDR3 coding sequence is TGTGCCTGGAGTTTGGGGAGTGGAAACACCATATATTTT.